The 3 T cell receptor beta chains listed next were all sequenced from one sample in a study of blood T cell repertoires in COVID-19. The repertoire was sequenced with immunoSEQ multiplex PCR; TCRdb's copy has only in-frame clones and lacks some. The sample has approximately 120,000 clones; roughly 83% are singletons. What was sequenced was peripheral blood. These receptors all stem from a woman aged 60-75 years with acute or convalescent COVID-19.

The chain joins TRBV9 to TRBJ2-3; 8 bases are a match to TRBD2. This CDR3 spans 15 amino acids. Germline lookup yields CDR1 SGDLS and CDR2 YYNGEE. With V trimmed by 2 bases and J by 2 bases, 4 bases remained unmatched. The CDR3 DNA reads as TGTGCCAGCAGCGTCGGGAGGGCCAACACAGATACGCAGTATTTT. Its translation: CASSVGRANTDTQYF.

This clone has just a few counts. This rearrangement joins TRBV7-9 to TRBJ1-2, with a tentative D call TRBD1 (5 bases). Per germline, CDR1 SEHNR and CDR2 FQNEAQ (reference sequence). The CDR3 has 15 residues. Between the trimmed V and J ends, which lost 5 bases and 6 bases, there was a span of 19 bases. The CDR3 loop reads CASSMFQAGKDGYTF. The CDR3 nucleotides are TGTGCCAGCAGCATGTTCCAGGCAGGGAAGGATGGCTACACCTTC.

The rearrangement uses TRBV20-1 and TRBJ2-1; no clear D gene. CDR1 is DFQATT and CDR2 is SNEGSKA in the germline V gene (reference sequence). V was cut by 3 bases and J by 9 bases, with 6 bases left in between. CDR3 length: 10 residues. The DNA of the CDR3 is TGCAGTGCTAGCCTCGGTGAGCAGTTCTTC. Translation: CSASLGEQFF.